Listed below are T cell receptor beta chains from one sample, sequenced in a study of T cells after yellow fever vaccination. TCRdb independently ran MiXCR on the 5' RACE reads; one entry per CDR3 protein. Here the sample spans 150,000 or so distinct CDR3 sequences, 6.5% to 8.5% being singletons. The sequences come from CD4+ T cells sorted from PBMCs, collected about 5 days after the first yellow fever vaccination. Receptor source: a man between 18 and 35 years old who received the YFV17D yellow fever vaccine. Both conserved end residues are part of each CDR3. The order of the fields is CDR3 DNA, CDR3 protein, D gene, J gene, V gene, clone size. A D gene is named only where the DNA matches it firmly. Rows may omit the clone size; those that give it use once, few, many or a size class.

TGTGCCAGCTTCACTTACACCGGGGAGCTGTTTTTT,CASFTYTGELFF,NA,TRBJ2-2,TRBV18,many
TGTGCCAGCAGTTACTCGATTTCGGGGGCCCTTCGGAAGACCCAGTACTTC,CASSYSISGALRKTQYF,NA,TRBJ2-5,TRBV6-5,many
TGTGCCAGCAGCTCATATCTGGCAGGGGGGTTGGATCAGCCCCAGCATTTT,CASSSYLAGGLDQPQHF,TRBD1,TRBJ1-5,TRBV7-9,NA
TGCGCCAGCAGCTTGGCCGGGACATTCTACGAGCAGTACTTC,CASSLAGTFYEQYF,NA,TRBJ2-7,TRBV5-1,many
TGTGCCAGCAGTTTAGGGGGCTCAGACTATGGCTACACCTTC,CASSLGGSDYGYTF,NA,TRBJ1-2,TRBV12-3/TRBV12-4,NA
TGCGCCAGCAATAGCGGGGGGGGCCCAGATACGCAGTATTTT,CASNSGGGPDTQYF,TRBD2,TRBJ2-3,TRBV4-1,NA
TGTGCCAGCAGTCCGACAGGGTCCGCCGGGGAGCTGTTTTTT,CASSPTGSAGELFF,TRBD1,TRBJ2-2,TRBV12-3/TRBV12-4,few
TGCGCCAGCAGCCCCCGGAACTCGGGAATCGGCACAGATACGCAGTATTTT,CASSPRNSGIGTDTQYF,NA,TRBJ2-3,TRBV4-1,many
TGTGCCAGCAAGGACAGGGGGGTTTCCACTGGAAACACCATATATTTT,CASKDRGVSTGNTIYF,TRBD1,TRBJ1-3,TRBV12-3/TRBV12-4,few
TGTGCCAGCAGTGACCAGCGGGGACCTCACACAGATACGCAGTATTTT,CASSDQRGPHTDTQYF,TRBD2,TRBJ2-3,TRBV25-1,many
TGCGCCAGCAGCCGCCAGGGGCATGAGCAGTTCTTC,CASSRQGHEQFF,NA,TRBJ2-1,TRBV5-1,many
TGTGCCAGCAGCTTAGGAGGCTTGGCGGGGGGGCGGACCCAGTACTTC,CASSLGGLAGGRTQYF,TRBD2,TRBJ2-5,TRBV7-3,many
TGTGCCAGTGGAGGAAGGGGGGCAAGTACAGATACGCAGTATTTT,CASGGRGASTDTQYF,NA,TRBJ2-3,TRBV12-3/TRBV12-4,few
TGTGCCAGCAGTGCCGGGACTAGCGGGGTGAATGAGCAGTTCTTC,CASSAGTSGVNEQFF,TRBD2,TRBJ2-1,TRBV12-3/TRBV12-4,many
TGTGCCAGCAGCATAACGCCCCGGACTAGCGGCTACAATGAGCAGTTCTTC,CASSITPRTSGYNEQFF,TRBD2,TRBJ2-1,TRBV7-2,few
TGCAGTGCTAGTTTAGCAAGGGAGCTGTTTTTT,CSASLARELFF,NA,TRBJ2-2,TRBV20-1,NA
TGTGCCAGCAGCCCTACCGGGACAGGGATGGATACGCAGTATTTT,CASSPTGTGMDTQYF,TRBD1,TRBJ2-3,TRBV5-5,many
TGTGCCAGCAGCTTAGTGGGACAGGGCCATGAGCAGTTCTTC,CASSLVGQGHEQFF,TRBD1,TRBJ2-1,TRBV7-2,NA
TGTGCCAGCAGCTTGGGGCTGACAGGGGGAGGTAATGAGCAGTTCTTC,CASSLGLTGGGNEQFF,TRBD1,TRBJ2-1,TRBV5-6,many
TGTGCCAGCAGCGCTAGGGGGGTCGTTAACTATGGCTACACCTTC,CASSARGVVNYGYTF,NA,TRBJ1-2,TRBV7-2,few
TGCGCCAGCAGCTCGGGGACAGCAAGGGGTGGCTACACCTTC,CASSSGTARGGYTF,TRBD1,TRBJ1-2,TRBV10-1,NA
TGTGCCAGCTCACAGACAGGCGATGGCTACACCTTC,CASSQTGDGYTF,NA,TRBJ1-2,TRBV18,many
TGTGCCAGCAGCTTAGCCGAGGCCCAGCCCCAGCATTTT,CASSLAEAQPQHF,NA,TRBJ1-5,TRBV7-2,many
TGCAGTGCGTCGGGACAGGCCACCAATAATTCACCCCTCCACTTT,CSASGQATNNSPLHF,TRBD1,TRBJ1-6,TRBV20-1,many
TGTGCCAGCACCCGAGAGGTGAAGCAGTACTTC,CASTREVKQYF,NA,TRBJ2-7,TRBV7-9,few
TGTGCCACCAGTGGCGAGGGCGGATACTATGGCTACACCTTC,CATSGEGGYYGYTF,NA,TRBJ1-2,TRBV24-1,many
TGTGCCGGATGGGACAGGGCAAGCTACGAGCAGTACTTC,CAGWDRASYEQYF,TRBD1,TRBJ2-7,TRBV30,many
TGCGCCAGCAGCGAATCAACCCGGAGGACTACAAACACCGGGGAGCTGTTTTTT,CASSESTRRTTNTGELFF,NA,TRBJ2-2,TRBV5-1,NA
TGTGCCAGCAGCCAAGGGGTAGGGTCGAACACTGAAGCTTTCTTT,CASSQGVGSNTEAFF,NA,TRBJ1-1,TRBV3-1,NA
TGTGCCAGCAGTTTGCGGTCTCGGAACACTGAAGCTTTCTTT,CASSLRSRNTEAFF,NA,TRBJ1-1,TRBV12-3/TRBV12-4,many
TGTGCCATCAGTGAGAGGACGGAGCAGTTCTTC,CAISERTEQFF,NA,TRBJ2-1,TRBV10-3,many
TGCGCCAGCAGCTTTAGGGAACAGGGTAATTCACCCCTCCACTTT,CASSFREQGNSPLHF,NA,TRBJ1-6,TRBV5-1,many
TGCGCCAGCAGCTTTCAGGGAAGCGCCCGCGCGGGCTACACCTTC,CASSFQGSARAGYTF,NA,TRBJ1-2,TRBV5-1,few
TGCGCCAGCAGTGACAGTCATAGCAATCAGCCCCAGCATTTT,CASSDSHSNQPQHF,NA,TRBJ1-5,TRBV10-2,many
TGTGCCAGCAGGGGGTCGGAGGAGACCCAGTACTTC,CASRGSEETQYF,NA,TRBJ2-5,TRBV5-4,few